This is a list of T cell receptor beta chains from one sample in a study of beta chain features in type 1 diabetes. TCRdb's copy holds only in-frame clones and misses some; the assay was immunoSEQ multiplex PCR. This table has over 600,000 clones, around 12% appearing once. Input material: naive CD4+ T cells from blood. These receptors were collected from a man between 25 and 39 years old with type 1 diabetes. Both conserved end residues are part of each CDR3. D genes are given only for firm matches. Only part of the rows carry a size: once, few, many, or a class if the clone is expanded.

J gene,V gene,D gene,clone size,CDR3 DNA,CDR3 protein
TRBJ1-6,TRBV30,TRBD1,.,TGTGCCTGGAATACGGGACAGGGCGCGCCCCTCCACTTT,CAWNTGQGAPLHF
TRBJ2-1,TRBV28,TRBD1,.,TGTGCCAGCAGTTCCCGGGACAGGGGCTCCTACAATGAGCAGTTCTTC,CASSSRDRGSYNEQFF
TRBJ2-1,TRBV11-2,.,.,TGTGCCAGCAGCCGTACCTTATCCTCCTACAATGAGCAGTTCTTC,CASSRTLSSYNEQFF
TRBJ1-6,TRBV2,.,.,TGTGCCAGCTCAGGGCATTCACCCCTCCACTTT,CASSGHSPLHF
TRBJ2-5,TRBV5-8,.,few,TGTGCCAGCAGCTTGGGCAACGCCCCGTTCGGGGGAGGCCAGTACTTC,CASSLGNAPFGGGQYF
TRBJ1-6,TRBV9,.,.,TGTGCCAGCAGCGTCGCGGGGAGCTCCTATAATTCACCCCTCCACTTT,CASSVAGSSYNSPLHF
TRBJ1-6,TRBV30,.,few,TGTGCCTGGGGTCTGACGGATTATAATTCACCCCTCCACTTT,CAWGLTDYNSPLHF
TRBJ1-4,TRBV2,.,.,TGTGCCACCACTCGACAGATCGCAACTAATGAAAAACTGTTTTTT,CATTRQIATNEKLFF
TRBJ2-5,TRBV5-4,.,.,TGTGCCAGCAGCTTGGTATCGGAGACCCAGTACTTC,CASSLVSETQYF
TRBJ1-2,TRBV2,.,.,TGTGCCAGCACTGAGAGGAACTATGGCTACACCTTC,CASTERNYGYTF
TRBJ1-2,TRBV5-1,TRBD1,few,TGCGCCAGCAGCTTACGACAGGGGGGAGACTATGGCTACACCTTC,CASSLRQGGDYGYTF
TRBJ2-1,TRBV18,TRBD2,.,TGTGCCAGCTCTAGCGGGGGCCTTTATGAGCAGTTCTTC,CASSSGGLYEQFF
TRBJ2-3,TRBV5-1,TRBD2,few,TGCGCCAGCAGCTCCGGCGGACTAGCGGGGGCCACAGATACGCAGTATTTT,CASSSGGLAGATDTQYF
TRBJ1-5,TRBV6-6,.,.,TGTGCCAGCCTGGGGGGGTCAATCAATCAGCCCCAGCATTTT,CASLGGSINQPQHF
TRBJ2-5,TRBV29-1,.,few,TGCAGCGTTGCCCCCAGCGGCTCCCTCCAAGAGACCCAGTACTTC,CSVAPSGSLQETQYF
TRBJ2-7,TRBV2,.,.,TGTGCCAGCAGTCCCCTCAGATACGAGCAGTACTTC,CASSPLRYEQYF
TRBJ1-2,TRBV5-6,.,.,TGTGCCAGCAGTTCCGGACTTAATAACTATGGCTACACCTTC,CASSSGLNNYGYTF
TRBJ2-5,TRBV9,.,few,TGTGCCAGCAGCGTAGACCAAGAGACCCAGTACTTC,CASSVDQETQYF
TRBJ2-3,TRBV2,TRBD2,.,TGTGCCAGCAGTGCCGGACTAGCGGGGGGGCCAGGCACAGATACGCAGTATTTT,CASSAGLAGGPGTDTQYF
TRBJ1-3,TRBV28,.,.,TGTGCCAGCGGGCTACAGGTCTTCTCTGGAAACACCATATATTTT,CASGLQVFSGNTIYF
TRBJ2-7,TRBV7-2,.,.,TGTGCCAGCAGCTTAAAGGGCTCCTACGAGCAGTACTTC,CASSLKGSYEQYF
TRBJ2-1,TRBV11-1,TRBD1,few,TGTGCCAGCAGCTTAGCCAGGGGGTCCTACAATGAGCAGTTCTTC,CASSLARGSYNEQFF
TRBJ2-3,TRBV9,.,.,TGTGCCAGCAGCGTAGGTTGGGGGCTGGCGCAAGATACGCAGTATTTT,CASSVGWGLAQDTQYF
TRBJ2-3,TRBV15,.,few,TGTGCCACGAGTGGGCACACAGATACGCAGTATTTT,CATSGHTDTQYF
TRBJ1-3,TRBV7-9,TRBD1,.,TGTGCCAGCGTGGACAGGATCGGAAACACCATATATTTT,CASVDRIGNTIYF
TRBJ2-7,TRBV5-1,.,.,TGCGCCAGCAGCGCCCCCGGGACACTTTCCTACGAGCAGTACTTC,CASSAPGTLSYEQYF
TRBJ1-1,TRBV6-6,TRBD1,few,TGTGCCAGCGGAAACAGGGGAGGGGACACTGAAGCTTTCTTT,CASGNRGGDTEAFF
TRBJ1-2,TRBV7-9,.,few,TGTGCCAGCAGCTTTGGTCTCGGGCCTGGCTACACCTTC,CASSFGLGPGYTF
TRBJ1-2,TRBV19,TRBD1,few,TGTGCCAGTAGTAACGGACTACAGGGGGCCTATGGCTACACCTTC,CASSNGLQGAYGYTF
TRBJ2-1,TRBV29-1,TRBD2,.,TGCAGCGTTGAGGTACTAGCGGGGGGGCATGGTGAGCAGTTCTTC,CSVEVLAGGHGEQFF
TRBJ1-5,TRBV7-2,TRBD1,.,TGTGCCAGCAGCTGGACAGGGGCGAACAATCAGCCCCAGCATTTT,CASSWTGANNQPQHF
TRBJ2-7,TRBV7-2,.,few,TGTGCCAGCAGCTTAGCTGCCGGGCCCTCCTACGAGCAGTACTTC,CASSLAAGPSYEQYF
TRBJ2-2,TRBV5-6,TRBD2,.,TGTGCCAGCAGCGGTAGCGGGGACGGGTCCGGGGAGCTGTTTTTT,CASSGSGDGSGELFF
TRBJ2-7,TRBV7-3,.,.,TGTGCCAGCAGCTTATGGGGCCCCTACGAGCAGTACTTC,CASSLWGPYEQYF
TRBJ1-1,TRBV2,.,.,TGTGCCAGCAGTGCACAGACCGGACGGGACACTGAAGCTTTCTTT,CASSAQTGRDTEAFF
TRBJ2-1,TRBV10-3,TRBD2,.,TGTGCCATCAGTGGACTAGCGGGGGTTTCGGAGGAGCAGTTCTTC,CAISGLAGVSEEQFF
TRBJ2-3,TRBV5-6,TRBD2,few,TGTGCCAGCAGCGCCACTAGCGGGTACACAGATACGCAGTATTTT,CASSATSGYTDTQYF
TRBJ1-1,TRBV11-2,.,.,TGTGCCAGCAGCTTAGACGGCTTTAAAGCTTTCTTT,CASSLDGFKAFF
TRBJ2-7,TRBV5-1,.,few,TGCGCCAGCAGCTTGGCGGTCTACTACGAGCAGTACTTC,CASSLAVYYEQYF
TRBJ2-7,TRBV19,TRBD1,.,TGTGCCAGTACAAGATGGATGGGACAGGGATACGAGCAGTACTTC,CASTRWMGQGYEQYF
TRBJ2-3,TRBV21-1,.,few,TGTGCCAGCAGCAAAGTGTCAGAAAGGGGCAGCACAGATACGCAGTATTTT,CASSKVSERGSTDTQYF
TRBJ2-5,TRBV7-2,TRBD2,.,TGTGCCAGCACAGCGGGGGGGCTTCAAGAGACCCAGTACTTC,CASTAGGLQETQYF
TRBJ2-3,TRBV2,.,.,TGTGCCAGGGCCCCCGGGACAGATACGCAGTATTTT,CARAPGTDTQYF
TRBJ1-5,TRBV5-6,.,.,TGTGCCAGCAGCCTCGACAGGAATCAGCCCCAGCATTTT,CASSLDRNQPQHF
TRBJ1-6,TRBV28,.,.,TGTGCCAGCCGTGGGCCGAATTCACCCCTCCACTTT,CASRGPNSPLHF
TRBJ2-5,TRBV7-9,.,few,TGTGCCAGCAGTACCCCCCAAGAGACCCAGTACTTC,CASSTPQETQYF
TRBJ2-7,TRBV25-1,.,few,TGTGCCAGCAGTGACCTCGGAGGGTCCTACGAGCAGTACTTC,CASSDLGGSYEQYF
TRBJ2-2,TRBV5-1,.,.,TGCGCCAGCAGCTTGTTTTGGGGTTCCGGGGAGCTGTTTTTT,CASSLFWGSGELFF
TRBJ2-5,TRBV18,.,.,TGTGCCAGCTCACCACCGTCGTTAGAGACCCAGTACTTC,CASSPPSLETQYF
TRBJ2-7,TRBV5-6,TRBD1,.,TGTGCCAGCAGGCCGACCGGGCAGGGGGCTTACGAGCAGTACTTC,CASRPTGQGAYEQYF
TRBJ1-1,TRBV6-5,.,.,TGTGCCAGCAGCTCCCCGGGGCAGGGGACCACTGAAGCTTTCTTT,CASSSPGQGTTEAFF
TRBJ2-2,TRBV7-9,.,.,TGTGCCAGCGCGGCCTTGAACACCGGGGAGCTGTTTTTT,CASAALNTGELFF
TRBJ1-3,TRBV30,.,.,TGTGCCTGGAGTGCAGGAAACACCATATATTTT,CAWSAGNTIYF
TRBJ1-1,TRBV5-4,TRBD1,.,TGTGCCAGCAGCTCCACAGGGGGATTACGCACTGAAGCTTTCTTT,CASSSTGGLRTEAFF
TRBJ1-6,TRBV10-3,.,.,TGTGCCAGCGGGCGGGAGGAGCACCGGCGATCACCCCTCCACTTT,CASGREEHRRSPLHF
TRBJ2-1,TRBV10-3,TRBD2,few,TGTGCCATCAGTGACGCGGGGGGCCACAATGAGCAGTTCTTC,CAISDAGGHNEQFF
TRBJ2-2,TRBV30,.,.,TGTGCCTGGGACGGACTGCTTAACACCGGGGAGCTGTTTTTT,CAWDGLLNTGELFF
TRBJ2-7,TRBV6-6,.,.,TGTGCCAGCAGTTACGAGGACGAGCAGTACTTC,CASSYEDEQYF
TRBJ1-5,TRBV28,.,few,TGTGCCAGCAGTTTCCCCGGGGCGAGGCCCCAGCATTTT,CASSFPGARPQHF
TRBJ2-7,TRBV5-1,.,.,TGCGCCAGCAGCTTGTACTTACACCTCTACGAGCAGTACTTC,CASSLYLHLYEQYF